This TCR beta chain was documented in a study of T-cell reconstitution after alpha-beta-depleted transplantation in children. As it was prepared, the TCRbeta library received unique molecular identifiers. Via MiXCR, TCRdb re-called the PCR reads, giving one row per CDR3 protein. The table has about 100,000 distinct CDR3 sequences, roughly 6% seen once. V lost 5 bases, J lost 2 bases, and 16 bases lay in between. This CDR3 has 16 residues. CDR1 and CDR2 from the germline V gene are MDHEN and SYDVKM. This clonotype was counted ten times or more. This TCR came from a female patient aged 2-15 years who had a stem cell transplant for Fanconi anemia, so the T cells may come from the graft donor. This chain joins TRBV28 and TRBJ1-3, with D possibly TRBD1 on 5 matching bases. The sequencing here drew on PBMCs, mostly from graft donor cells, taken 60 days after TCRalphabeta/CD19-depleted stem cell transplant. Written as DNA, the CDR3 is TGTGCCAGCAGTATAAATCTTTTGGGGCCTGGAAACACCATATATTTT. Its protein is CASSINLLGPGNTIYF.